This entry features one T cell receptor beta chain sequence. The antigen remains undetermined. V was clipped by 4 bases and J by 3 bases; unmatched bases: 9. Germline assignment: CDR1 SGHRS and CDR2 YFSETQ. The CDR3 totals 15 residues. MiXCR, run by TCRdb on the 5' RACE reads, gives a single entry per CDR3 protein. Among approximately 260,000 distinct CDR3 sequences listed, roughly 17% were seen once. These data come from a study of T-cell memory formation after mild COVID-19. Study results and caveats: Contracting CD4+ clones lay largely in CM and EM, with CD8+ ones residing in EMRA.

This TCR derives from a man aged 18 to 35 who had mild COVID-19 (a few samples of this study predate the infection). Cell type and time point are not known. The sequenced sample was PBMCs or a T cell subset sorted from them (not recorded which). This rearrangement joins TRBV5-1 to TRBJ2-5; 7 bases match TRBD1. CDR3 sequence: CASSPNSGTEETQYF. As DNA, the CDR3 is TGCGCCAGCAGCCCGAACTCCGGGACAGAAGAGACCCAGTACTTC.